This section outlines one T cell receptor (beta chain) sequence together with its context. The sample comes from a study of blood T cell repertoires in COVID-19. Study context: Sites across the United States, Italy and Spain contributed samples from acute and convalescent COVID-19.

Germline CDR1 and CDR2: MNHNY and SVGAGI (reference sequence). J was trimmed by 1 base and V by 7 bases; bases with no gene match: 11. The CDR3 covers 16 residues. In the authors' methods: Counts of nucleated cells, estimated from reference gene primer amplification, were obtained. TCRdb's copy holds only in-frame clones and misses some; the assay was immunoSEQ multiplex PCR. From that table come the V and J calls and clone size; the DNA was used to work out D and trimming. The sample consists of a few hundred thousand clones, 75% to 90% of them appearing once. The sample consisted of peripheral blood. The chain is built from TRBV6-6 and TRBJ2-5; 8 nucleotides match TRBD1. This TCR was sampled from a woman in her late teens or twenties with acute or convalescent COVID-19. This CDR3 is CASMLSSGGIQETQYF. The CDR3 DNA reads as TGTGCCAGCATGTTGAGTTCAGGGGGCATCCAAGAGACCCAGTACTTC.